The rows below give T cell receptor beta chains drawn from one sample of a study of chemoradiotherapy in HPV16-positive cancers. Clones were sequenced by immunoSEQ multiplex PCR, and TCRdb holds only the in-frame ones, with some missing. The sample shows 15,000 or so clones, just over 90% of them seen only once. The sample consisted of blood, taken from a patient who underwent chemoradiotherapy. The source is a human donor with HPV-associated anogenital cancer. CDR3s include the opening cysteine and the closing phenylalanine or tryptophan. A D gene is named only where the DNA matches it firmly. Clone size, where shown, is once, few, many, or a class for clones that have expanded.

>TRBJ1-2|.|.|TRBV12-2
TGTGCAAGTCGCTTAGCCGCGGGGGCGCTTAACTATGGCTACACCTTC
CASRLAAGALNYGYTF
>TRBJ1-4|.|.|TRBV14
TGTGCCAGCAGCCATCTCCAGGATAATGAAAAACTGTTTTTT
CASSHLQDNEKLFF
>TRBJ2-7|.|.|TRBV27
TGTGCCAGCAGTTTCCCCCGCTCCTACGAGCAGTACTTC
CASSFPRSYEQYF
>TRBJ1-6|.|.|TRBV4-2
TGTGCCAGCAGCCAAGAGGTGGGGCAGGGAAATAATTCACCCCTCCACTTT
CASSQEVGQGNNSPLHF
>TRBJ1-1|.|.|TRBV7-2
TGTGCCAGCAGCGCGGGCCCTGAAGCTTTCTTT
CASSAGPEAFF
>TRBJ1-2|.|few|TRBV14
TGTGCCAGCAGCCAAGTTAAACCGGGGACTACTGGCTACACCTTC
CASSQVKPGTTGYTF
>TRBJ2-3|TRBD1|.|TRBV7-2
TGTGCCAGCAGCTTAGATACGGGACAGGGGACAGATACGCAGTATTTT
CASSLDTGQGTDTQYF
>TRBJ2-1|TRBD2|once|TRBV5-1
TGCGCCAGCAGCTCGACTAGCGGGGGGACTAGCTCCTACAATGAGCAGTTCTTC
CASSSTSGGTSSYNEQFF
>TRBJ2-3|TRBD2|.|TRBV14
TGTGCCAGCAGCCAAGTTGTCGGCGGGGGGGCCGGCACAGATACGCAGTATTTT
CASSQVVGGGAGTDTQYF
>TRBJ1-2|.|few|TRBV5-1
TGCGCCAGCAGCTTGGGCCACGGGACGTCGGGGAGCTACACCTTC
CASSLGHGTSGSYTF
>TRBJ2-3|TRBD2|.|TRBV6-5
TGTGCCAGCCGTCCCGGGACTAGCGTTTCAGATACGCAGTATTTT
CASRPGTSVSDTQYF
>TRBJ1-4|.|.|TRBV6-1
TGTGCCAGCAGTGAAGCGACAATGGGGACTAATGAAAAACTGTTTTTT
CASSEATMGTNEKLFF
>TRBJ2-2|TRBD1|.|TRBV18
TGTGCCAGCTCACCCTATGCCGGGACAGGGAACACCGGGGAGCTGTTTTTT
CASSPYAGTGNTGELFF
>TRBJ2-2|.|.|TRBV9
TGTGCCAGCAGCCCACCTGGGGGTTTTTCCGGGGAGCTGTTTTTT
CASSPPGGFSGELFF
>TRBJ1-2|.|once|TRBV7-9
TGTGCCAGCAGCTCCTTCCGAGGGCCGTTTGATGGCTACACCTTC
CASSSFRGPFDGYTF
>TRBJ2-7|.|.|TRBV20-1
TGCAGTGCTAGTATTATTTACGAGCAGTACTTC
CSASIIYEQYF
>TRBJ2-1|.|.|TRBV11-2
TGTGCCAGCAGCTTAGTTCGCTACAATGAGCAGTTCTTC
CASSLVRYNEQFF
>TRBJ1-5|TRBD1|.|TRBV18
TGTGCCAGCTCACCAAGGGGGACAGTAGTTCATCAGCCCCAGCATTTT
CASSPRGTVVHQPQHF
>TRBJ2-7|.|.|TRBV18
TGTGCCAGCTCAACGAGGTCGAGACAGAGCTACGAGCAGTACTTC
CASSTRSRQSYEQYF
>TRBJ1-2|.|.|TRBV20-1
TGCAGTGCTAGGAATTCTGTCTTC
CSARNSVF
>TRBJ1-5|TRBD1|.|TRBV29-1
TGCAGCGTCCAGACAGGGATCGGGAATCAGCCCCAGCATTTT
CSVQTGIGNQPQHF
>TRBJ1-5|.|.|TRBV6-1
TGTGCCAGCAGTGAAACAGGGTACATCAATCAGCCCCAGCATTTT
CASSETGYINQPQHF
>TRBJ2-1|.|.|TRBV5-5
TGTGCCAGCAGCTTGCACCCTTTTTCCAATGAGCAGTTCTTC
CASSLHPFSNEQFF
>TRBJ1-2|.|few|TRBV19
TGTGCCAGTAGTGCCTACCGGGACCAGGGATATGGCTACACCTTC
CASSAYRDQGYGYTF
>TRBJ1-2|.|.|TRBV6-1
TGTGCCAGCACTCTGAGGGGGGTGGACAGCTATGGCTACACCTTC
CASTLRGVDSYGYTF
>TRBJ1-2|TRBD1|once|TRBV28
TGTGCCAGCGGGGGACAGGGCGGGCTTGGCTACACCTTC
CASGGQGGLGYTF
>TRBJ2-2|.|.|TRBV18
TGTGCCAGCTCACCCTTTTCAGCACGAGCTCCCGGGGAGCTGTTTTTT
CASSPFSARAPGELFF
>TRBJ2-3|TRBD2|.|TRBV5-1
TGCGCCAGCAGCTTGCAGGGACTAGCGGGGTGGGTAGATACGCAGTATTTT
CASSLQGLAGWVDTQYF
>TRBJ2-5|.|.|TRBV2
TGTGCCATCTCACTCGAACAGGGAATCCAAGAGACCCAGTACTTC
CAISLEQGIQETQYF
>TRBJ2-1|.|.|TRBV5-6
TGTGCCAGCAGCTTGCGGGGGACACGGGGTAATGAGCAGTTCTTC
CASSLRGTRGNEQFF
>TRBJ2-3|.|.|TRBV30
TGTGCCTGGTCCCCAAGCAATACGCAGTATTTT
CAWSPSNTQYF
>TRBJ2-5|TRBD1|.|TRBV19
TGTGCCAGTAGTATAGATTTAGGCCCGACAGGGATCGGGGAGACCCAGTACTTC
CASSIDLGPTGIGETQYF
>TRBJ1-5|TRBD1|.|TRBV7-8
TGTGCCAGCAGCTTAGGACAGGGGATAGGCAATCAGCCCCAGCATTTT
CASSLGQGIGNQPQHF
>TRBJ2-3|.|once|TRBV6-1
TGTGCCAGCAGTGAAGAGGGGAGGAGAAGCACAGATACGCAGTATTTT
CASSEEGRRSTDTQYF
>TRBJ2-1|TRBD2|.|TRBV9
TGTGCCAGCAGCATTATAGCGGGGGGGCGAAATGAGCAGTTCTTC
CASSIIAGGRNEQFF
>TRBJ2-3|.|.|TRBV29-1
TGCAGCGTTGGGGGTAAAAGGGGTTCAGATACGCAGTATTTT
CSVGGKRGSDTQYF
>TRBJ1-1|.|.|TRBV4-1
TGCGCCAGCAGCCAAGCGGGTTCGGTTACGATGAACACTGAAGCTTTCTTT
CASSQAGSVTMNTEAFF
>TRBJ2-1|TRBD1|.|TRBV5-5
TGTGCCAGCAGCTTCGGCAGGGGGCCTCGGCATGAGCAGTTCTTC
CASSFGRGPRHEQFF
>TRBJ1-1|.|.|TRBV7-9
TGTGCCAGCAGCTTAGATAGGGGTCGCAATAGGGGCACTGAAGCTTTCTTT
CASSLDRGRNRGTEAFF
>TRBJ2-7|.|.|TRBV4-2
TGTGCCAGCAGCCAAGAAGGGGGCGGGCGGGGGGCCCCCTACGAGCAGTACTTC
CASSQEGGGRGAPYEQYF
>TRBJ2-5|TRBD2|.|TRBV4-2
TGTGCCAGCAGCCAAGATCTAGCGGGGGGGGAGACCCAGTACTTC
CASSQDLAGGETQYF
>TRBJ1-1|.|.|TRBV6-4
TGTGCCAGCTCCTATTTGAGGAACACTGAAGCTTTCTTT
CASSYLRNTEAFF
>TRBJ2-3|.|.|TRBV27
TGTGCATCAAAAAGGGCAGGGAGCACAGATACGCAGTATTTT
CASKRAGSTDTQYF
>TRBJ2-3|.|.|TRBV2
TGTGCCAGCAGTCCTGGTCCAGATACGCAGTATTTT
CASSPGPDTQYF
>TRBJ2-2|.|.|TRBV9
TGTGCCAGCAGCGTAGTGGGGGGGGCGATTAGTCCGAACACCGGGGAGCTGTTTTTT
CASSVVGGAISPNTGELFF
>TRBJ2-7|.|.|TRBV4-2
TGTGCCAGCAGCCACTCGGCTTCCTACGAGCAGTACTTC
CASSHSASYEQYF
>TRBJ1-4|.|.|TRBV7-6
TGTGCCAGCAGCTTTGGCCTGGGGAGTGAAAAACTGTTTTTT
CASSFGLGSEKLFF
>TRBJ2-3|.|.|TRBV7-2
TGTGCCAGCAGCTTAGTAGGGGATTGGACAGATACGCAGTATTTT
CASSLVGDWTDTQYF
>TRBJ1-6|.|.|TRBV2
TGTGCCAGCAGCGGGAAGGGCAGGTTATATTCACCCCTCCACTTT
CASSGKGRLYSPLHF
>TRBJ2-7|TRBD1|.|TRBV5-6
TGTGCCAGCAGCCGTACTGGGCCAGGGGGCTTTTACGAGCAGTACTTC
CASSRTGPGGFYEQYF
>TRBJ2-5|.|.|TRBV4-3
TGCGCCAGCAGCCAAGTAAGCGACACCCGGGGGACCCAGTACTTC
CASSQVSDTRGTQYF
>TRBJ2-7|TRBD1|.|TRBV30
TGTGCCTGGAGTGGAAAAGACAGGGTAGTTTCCTACGAGCAGTACTTC
CAWSGKDRVVSYEQYF
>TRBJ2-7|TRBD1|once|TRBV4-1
TGCGCCAGCAGCCAAGTGCAGGGGGAAACCTACGAGCAGTACTTC
CASSQVQGETYEQYF
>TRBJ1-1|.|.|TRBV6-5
TGTGCCAGCAGTTACCGAAGGGACGGAAACACTGAAGCTTTCTTT
CASSYRRDGNTEAFF
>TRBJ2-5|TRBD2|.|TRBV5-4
TGTGCCAGCAGAATCGGGGGGAGTGAGACCCAGTACTTC
CASRIGGSETQYF
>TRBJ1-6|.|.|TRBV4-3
TGCGCCAGCAGCCCCCGGACGGGGGATTCACCCCTCCACTTT
CASSPRTGDSPLHF
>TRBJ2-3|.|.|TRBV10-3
TGTGCCATCAGTGAGTCGGGGGCATACGCCGAGCCGTATTTT
CAISESGAYAEPYF
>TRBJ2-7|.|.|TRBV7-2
TGTGCCAGCAGCTCCAGTGTAGGGCAGGCCTACGAGCAGTACTTC
CASSSSVGQAYEQYF
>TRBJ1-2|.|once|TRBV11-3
TGTGCCAGCAGCCCCCAGGGGCGCCATGGCTACACCTTC
CASSPQGRHGYTF